This TCR beta chain comes out of a study of T cells expressing NK-cell markers. Following a re-call of the 5' RACE reads, TCRdb has one entry per CDR3 protein and lacks DNA. This sample's table reports hundreds of thousands of distinct CDR3 sequences. CDR1 is SGHTA, CDR2 FQGNSA, per germline. The CDR3 is 15 amino acids. This receptor was taken from a man aged 18 to 69 in good health. The sample was blood T cells: a sorted CD56 or NKG2C T cell subset, CD4+ or CD8+ T cells, or bulk PBMC T cells (not recorded which). This sequence joins TRBV7-2 and TRBJ2-7; TCRdb reports TRBD1, a call that lacks DNA to check it against. CDR3 sequence: CASSLRGQGAYEQYF.